One and the same sample provided the 18 T cell receptor beta chains below, sequenced in a study of technical replicates of blood from a handful of donors. Only in-frame clones appear in the TCRdb table, and some are missing; sequencing was by immunoSEQ multiplex PCR. This table holds about 72,000 clones, around 93% found once. The sequenced material came from T cells isolated from PBMCs. Source of these receptors: a human donor in good health.

The CDR3 DNA sequence: TGTGCCAGCAGCTTAAGGGGGGGCGGGAGCGAGCAGTACTTC. It is translated as CASSLRGGGSEQYF. The chain joins TRBV28 to TRBJ2-7, with a tentative D call TRBD2 (7 bases). CDR3 size: 14 residues. Germline-derived CDR1 and CDR2 are MDHEN and SYDVKM. With 6 bases removed from V and 6 bases from J, the gap between germline ends came to 18 bases.

V usage is TRBV5-5 and J usage is TRBJ2-2; TRBD2 matches 9 bases. CDR1 is SGHKS, CDR2 YYEKEE, per germline (reference sequence). V was pared by 1 base and J by 6 bases, with 7 bases of the junction left unmatched. The CDR3 extends over 16 amino acids. The CDR3 nucleotides read TGTGCCAGCAGCTTGTTGGCGGGAGGGCGGGCCGGGGAGCTGTTTTTT. Protein product: CASSLLAGGRAGELFF. Full variable domain (missing parts from reference TRBV5-5 and TRBJ2-2): DAGVTQSPTHLIKTRGQQVTLRCSPISGHKSVSWYQQVLGQGPQFIFQYYEKEERGRGNFPDRFSARQFPNYSSELNVNALLLGDSALYLCASSLLAGGRAGELFFGEGSRLTVL.

This chain uses TRBV19 with TRBJ2-2, with D possibly matching TRBD2 (6 bases). Germline lookup yields CDR1 LNHDA and CDR2 SQIVND (reference sequence). The CDR3 loop spans 17 amino acids. V was cut by 5 bases and J by 0 bases, with 16 bases left in between. The CDR3 region has the DNA TGTGCCAGTAGTTCCCCTGGGGAGGAGGCGAACACCGGGGAGCTGTTTTTT. Amino acid sequence: CASSSPGEEANTGELFF. Using reference TRBV19 and TRBJ2-2 for the parts outside the CDR3, the full variable domain is DGGITQSPKYLFRKEGQNVTLSCEQNLNHDAMYWYRQDPGQGLRLIYYSQIVNDFQKGDIAEGYSVSREKKESFPLTVTSAQKNPTAFYLCASSSPGEEANTGELFFGEGSRLTVL.

The genes are TRBV11-2 and TRBJ2-3, with D unclear. V was shortened by 2 bases and J by 6 bases, with 6 bases between the two germline ends. This CDR3 has 12 amino acids. Germline V gene data show CDR1 as SGHAT and CDR2 as FQNNGV. This CDR3 is CASSLPGDTQYF. DNA of the CDR3: TGTGCCAGCAGCTTACCCGGGGATACGCAGTATTTT.

This chain links TRBV30 with TRBJ1-3, with 7 positions matching TRBD1. This CDR3 has 15 residues. Trimming took 0 bases from V and 8 from J; bases not matched to a gene: 10. Germline CDR1 and CDR2: GTSNPN and SVGIG (reference sequence). In DNA, the CDR3 is TGTGCCTGGAGTGTATTCTCCGGACAGGCAGACACCATATATTTT. It yields the protein CAWSVFSGQADTIYF.

This rearrangement joins TRBV27 to TRBJ1-1, with TRBD1 matching over 8 bases. This CDR3 is 13 amino acids long. CDR1 is MNHEY and CDR2 is SMNVEV in the germline V gene (reference sequence). Germline trimming cut 5 bases from V and 3 bases from J; bases unmatched to any gene: 2. The CDR3 spells CASSQGAHTEAFF. The CDR3 DNA is TGTGCCAGCAGTCAGGGGGCGCACACTGAAGCTTTCTTT.

The rearrangement links TRBV10-3 to TRBJ1-2; 7 bases are a match to TRBD1. Trimming took 5 bases from V and 6 from J; bases not matched to a gene: 3. Germline V gives CDR1 ENHRY, CDR2 SYGVKD. The CDR3 totals 12 residues. CDR3 in amino acids: CAISRDRDGYTF. The DNA for the CDR3 is TGTGCCATCAGTAGAGACAGGGATGGCTACACCTTC.

The CDR3 bases are TGCGCCAGCAGCACCGGACTGAACACCGGGGAGCTGTTTTTT. Translation gives CASSTGLNTGELFF. This rearrangement joins TRBV5-1 to TRBJ2-2; maybe TRBD2 (5 bases). The CDR3 extends over 14 amino acids. V dropped 4 bases and J dropped 1 base, with 8 bases sitting between them. Germline loops: CDR1 SGHRS, CDR2 YFSETQ.

V usage is TRBV6-8 and J usage is TRBJ1-1; TRBD1 is a possible D gene (6 bases). This CDR3 has 15 residues. Trimming removed 5 bases from V and 1 base from J, with 14 bases in between. Looked up from germline, CDR1 is MNHGY and CDR2 is SAAAGT. The CDR3, as DNA: TGTGCCAGCAGTCCTCGACAGGAGAAGAACACTGAAGCTTTCTTT. Amino acid sequence: CASSPRQEKNTEAFF.

The V call is TRBV11-3, the J call TRBJ1-1, with TRBD1 matching over 11 bases. Germline CDR1 reads SGHNT; CDR2 reads YENEEA. The CDR3 is 13 amino acids. The CDR3 region has the DNA TGTGCGGTGGACAGGGGGCCGCGGACTGAAGCTTTCTTT. This codes for CAVDRGPRTEAFF.

The table lists this clone with a count of one. The chain employs TRBV5-1 and TRBJ2-3; 8 bases are shared with TRBD2. The ends lost 1 base at V and 2 bases at J; junction bases unmatched: 9. Germline V gene data show CDR1 as SGHRS and CDR2 as YFSETQ. The CDR3 has 17 residues. CDR3 amino acids: CASSLMSGSSPTDTQYF. The CDR3 DNA follows: TGCGCCAGCAGCTTGATGAGCGGGAGTTCCCCCACAGATACGCAGTATTTT. Complete variable domain (other parts from reference TRBV5-1 and TRBJ2-3): KAGVTQTPRYLIKTRGQQVTLSCSPISGHRSVSWYQQTPGQGLQFLFEYFSETQRNKGNFPGRFSGRQFSNSRSEMNVSTLELGDSALYLCASSLMSGSSPTDTQYFGPGTRLTVL.

DNA for the CDR3: TGTGCCATCAGTGATGGTTCAGGATTCTATGGCTACACCTTC. This encodes CAISDGSGFYGYTF. This sequence joins TRBV10-3 and TRBJ1-2; D is ambiguous. Germline V gene lookup returns CDR1 ENHRY and CDR2 SYGVKD. V was shortened by 3 bases and J by 4 bases, with 12 bases between the two germline ends. The CDR3 has 14 residues.

The chain is built from TRBV7-9 and TRBJ2-3, with a tentative D call TRBD1 (6 bases). The ends were cut back, 2 bases at V and 3 bases at J, with 9 bases in the middle. Germline CDR1 SEHNR, CDR2 FQNEAQ (reference sequence). The CDR3 covers 14 residues. DNA of the CDR3: TGTGCCAGCAGCTTACAGGGGAGTACAGATACGCAGTATTTT. Amino acids: CASSLQGSTDTQYF. Variable domain in full (rest from reference TRBV7-9 and TRBJ2-3): DTGVSQNPRHKITKRGQNVTFRCDPISEHNRLYWYRQTLGQGPEFLTYFQNEAQLEKSRLLSDRFSAERPKGSFSTLEIQRTEQGDSAMYLCASSLQGSTDTQYFGPGTRLTVL.

The rearrangement uses TRBV7-9 and TRBJ1-1; TRBD1 aligns across 7 bases. Trimming removed 10 bases from V and 4 bases from J; junction bases left unmatched: 6. The germline gives CDR1 SEHNR, CDR2 FQNEAQ (reference sequence). The CDR3 contains 12 residues. In DNA form, the CDR3 reads TGTGCCACCCTGACAGGGCTCACTGAAGCTTTCTTT. Translated, it gives CATLTGLTEAFF. Full variable domain (outside the CDR3, taken from reference TRBV7-9 and TRBJ1-1): DTGVSQNPRHKITKRGQNVTFRCDPISEHNRLYWYRQTLGQGPEFLTYFQNEAQLEKSRLLSDRFSAERPKGSFSTLEIQRTEQGDSAMYLCATLTGLTEAFFGQGTRLTVV.

The genes are TRBV10-3 and TRBJ2-7; D gene ambiguous. CDR1 ENHRY and CDR2 SYGVKD come from the germline V gene. This CDR3 has 12 amino acids. Trimming stripped 2 bases from V and 3 bases from J, with 5 bases between. The CDR3 nucleotides are TGTGCCATCAGTGAGCAATTCTACGAGCAGTACTTC. This gives the protein CAISEQFYEQYF.

The genes are TRBV5-8 and TRBJ2-5; 7 bases match TRBD2. Germline CDR1 and CDR2: SGHTS and YDEGEE. The CDR3 has 12 residues. The V segment lost 7 bases and the J segment 5 bases; nucleotides outside the gene matches: 5. The CDR3 DNA follows: TGTGCCAGCCAGACTAGCACGGAGACCCAGTACTTC. It specifies CASQTSTETQYF.

This clone was recorded only once. The chain recombines TRBV7-8 with TRBJ2-1, with D maybe TRBD1 (6 bases). The V and J ends lost 5 bases and 1 base respectively, with 18 bases between them. This CDR3 comprises 17 residues. From germline, CDR1 is SGHVS and CDR2 FQNEAQ. For the CDR3, the DNA is TGTGCCAGCAGCGAGGCTAGGGGGATGTGGTCCTACAATGAGCAGTTCTTC. Its translation: CASSEARGMWSYNEQFF.

The V call is TRBV6-6, the J call TRBJ2-1, with D possibly being TRBD2 (6 bases). The CDR3 covers 15 residues. Germline-derived CDR1 and CDR2 are MNHNY and SVGAGI (reference sequence). V was cut by 3 bases and J by 10 bases, with 19 bases left in between. The CDR3 DNA follows: TGTGCCAGCAGTTATATAGCGGAGCCTCCCCAGGAGCAGTTCTTC. Protein product: CASSYIAEPPQEQFF.